The 7 T cell receptor beta chains listed next were all sequenced from one sample in a study of sequential checkpoint blockade in melanoma. The assay was immunoSEQ multiplex PCR, and TCRdb's table has in-frame clones only and misses some. Of approximately 2,300 clones in the sample, 20% to 25% were seen once. The treatment was: randomized to nivolumab then ipilimumab (arm A) or the reverse (arm B). The specimen comprised tumor tissue (inferred from file names), sampled from a patient given nivolumab and ipilimumab in sequence. All receptors come from a human donor with melanoma.

This chain connects TRBV15 to TRBJ2-5; 8 bases align to TRBD1. V was clipped by 0 bases and J by 4 bases; unmatched bases: 4. Germline CDR1 LNHNV, CDR2 YYDKDF (reference sequence). This CDR3 region has 15 residues. CDR3 in DNA: TGTGCCACCAGCAGAGACCCAGGGGGCCGAGAGACCCAGTACTTC. Its protein product is CATSRDPGGRETQYF.

The CDR3 sequence: CASRPGGGGYTF. For the CDR3, the DNA is TGTGCCAGCAGGCCTGGAGGGGGCGGCTACACCTTC. The V call is TRBV6-8, the J call TRBJ1-2; 7 nucleotides agree with TRBD1. This CDR3 comprises 12 residues. V was pared by 6 bases and J by 8 bases, with 6 bases of the junction left unmatched. Germline V CDR1 and CDR2: MNHGY, SAAAGT.

This clone showed up just a few times. The genes are TRBV9 and TRBJ1-1; no clear D. The CDR3 spans 14 residues. Germline V gene sequence: CDR1 SGDLS, CDR2 YYNGEE. V lost 0 bases and J 6 bases, leaving 12 bases between the germline ends. CDR3 in amino acids: CASSVVAGTSEAFF. The CDR3 DNA reads TGTGCCAGCAGCGTAGTGGCAGGCACTTCTGAAGCTTTCTTT.

In this sample, this clone is medium-sized (0.01 to 0.1%). The chain employs TRBV9 and TRBJ2-2; no clear D gene. V lost 2 bases, J lost 0 bases, and 8 bases lay in between. The V gene's germline CDR1 is SGDLS and CDR2 YYNGEE. The CDR3 runs to 15 residues. The CDR3 loop reads CASSVFRTNTGELFF. CDR3 coding DNA: TGTGCCAGCAGCGTCTTCAGAACGAACACCGGGGAGCTGTTTTTT.

This clone was detected only a few times. The rearrangement uses TRBV11-3 and TRBJ1-2; a weak D match, TRBD1 (6 bases). Germline V gene sequence: CDR1 SGHNT, CDR2 YENEEA. This CDR3 contains 14 residues. Trimming removed 8 bases at V and 0 bases at J, with 13 bases between. Here the CDR3 reads CASGGRGANYGYTF. The CDR3 DNA reads TGTGCCAGCGGGGGCAGGGGAGCTAACTATGGCTACACCTTC.

This clone qualifies as medium-sized. The chain links TRBV9 to TRBJ2-7; 8 positions match TRBD2. J lost 0 bases, V lost 2 bases, and 1 base had no gene match. The CDR3 covers 14 residues. Germline values: CDR1 SGDLS, CDR2 YYNGEE. The CDR3 nucleotides are TGTGCCAGCAGCGTCGGGGGGGACTCCTACGAGCAGTACTTC. It specifies CASSVGGDSYEQYF.

CDR3: CAWSVSGGTAKQYF. In DNA, the CDR3 is TGTGCCTGGAGTGTAAGTGGCGGGACAGCGAAACAGTACTTC. This chain connects TRBV30 to TRBJ2-7; maybe TRBD1 (7 bases). V lost 0 bases and J 10 bases, leaving 19 bases between the germline ends. Germline V lookup: CDR1 GTSNPN, CDR2 SVGIG (reference sequence). This CDR3 is 14 amino acids long.